The 30 T cell receptor beta chains presented below share a single source sample, sequenced in a study of regulatory T cells in long-lasting Graves disease. Time point meaning: newly diagnosed GD, antithyroid drugs for less than 3 months. Isolated PBMC RNA provided the starting material for the TCR library. CDR3 regions were amplified by Arm-PCR using iRepertoire HTBI primers to build TCR beta libraries. TCRdb independently ran MiXCR on the multiplex PCR reads; one entry per CDR3 protein. Among 680,000 or so distinct CDR3 sequences listed, around 15% were seen once. This sample also appeared in a second study, on T cells in Graves' hyperthyroidism and ophthalmopathy.

The sample was peripheral blood mononuclear cells (PBMCs), taken at new diagnosis, from a patient treated with antithyroid drugs. Receptors originate from a woman in her 30s with Graves disease.

Many counts were recorded for this clonotype. This chain connects TRBV28 to TRBJ2-7; the D gene is possibly TRBD2 (5 bases). Trimming removed 2 bases from V and 2 bases from J, with 13 bases in between. The CDR3 is 15 residues long. The germline gives CDR1 MDHEN, CDR2 SYDVKM. The CDR3 here is CASSLISVLTYEQYF. The CDR3 DNA reads TGTGCCAGCAGTTTAATTAGCGTTCTCACCTACGAGCAGTACTTC.

This clonotype was seen a handful of times. The chain links TRBV6-1 to TRBJ2-3; TRBD2 is a possible D gene (5 bases). CDR1 is MNHNS, CDR2 SASEGT, per germline. V was cut by 7 bases and J by 9 bases, with 11 bases left in between. The CDR3 extends over 11 amino acids. CDR3 residues: CASISTGTQYF. For the CDR3, the DNA is TGTGCCAGCATATCTACGGGGACGCAGTATTTT.

This clonotype came up many times. CDR3 amino acids: CASSLGIGENTEAFF. CDR3 nucleotide sequence: TGTGCCAGCAGCTTAGGAATCGGGGAGAACACTGAAGCTTTCTTT. The genes are TRBV7-9 and TRBJ1-1; D remains ambiguous. V dropped 1 base and J dropped 1 base, with 10 bases sitting between them. Germline lookup yields CDR1 SEHNR and CDR2 FQNEAQ (reference sequence). This CDR3 has 15 residues.

At least ten counts were recorded for this clonotype. This chain uses TRBV27 with TRBJ2-1; 11 nucleotides agree with TRBD2. CDR3 length equals 14 residues. Germline V gives CDR1 MNHEY, CDR2 SMNVEV (reference sequence). V lost 8 bases and J lost 8; bases outside the gene matches: 8. Here the CDR3 DNA reads TGTGCCAGCCAGGGACTAGCGGACCAGGATGAGCAGTTCTTC. Translating it yields CASQGLADQDEQFF.

To note about this clonotype: Since a much larger clone is just one base distant, this may be a read error. This rearrangement joins TRBV27 to TRBJ2-5; D is ambiguous. CDR1 and CDR2 (germline): MNHEY, SMNVEV (reference sequence). The CDR3 runs to 14 residues. The CDR3 reads CASSLAYPAETHYF. The DNA for the CDR3 is TGTGCCAGCAGTTTGGCCTATCCTGCAGAGACCCACTACTTC.

The rearrangement joins TRBV10-3 to TRBJ2-3; the match to TRBD2 covers 9 bases. Germline V gives CDR1 ENHRY, CDR2 SYGVKD. V shed 10 bases, J shed 2 bases, and the junction held 22 bases outside the gene matches. The CDR3 runs to 19 residues. This CDR3 reads CATRGGAGARRGFTDTQYF. For the CDR3, the DNA is TGTGCCACCCGCGGGGGGGCGGGGGCTCGACGGGGATTCACAGATACGCAGTATTTT.

This clonotype was seen more than once but under ten times. This chain joins TRBV7-2 and TRBJ2-1, with D perhaps matching TRBD1 (6 bases). The V and J ends lost 7 bases and 3 bases respectively, with 16 bases between them. The CDR3 covers 15 residues. The germline V gene has CDR1 SGHTA and CDR2 FQGNSA. As DNA, the CDR3 is TGTGCCAGCATCCTCCAGGGGATATACTACAATGAGCAGTTCTTC. Amino acid sequence: CASILQGIYYNEQFF.

The chain recombines TRBV6-2 or TRBV6-3 with TRBJ2-7; TRBD2 might be the D (5 bases). The germline V and J ends were trimmed by 6 bases and 2 bases, with 11 bases remaining between them. Germline CDR1 is MNHEY and CDR2 is SVGEGT. The CDR3 length is 13 residues. The CDR3 reads CASRPSLTYEQYF. The CDR3, as DNA: TGTGCCAGCAGGCCTAGCCTTACCTACGAGCAGTACTTC.

In this sample, this clonotype turned up many times. The chain joins TRBV28 to TRBJ2-5, with a weak D call TRBD1 (6 bases). V dropped 8 bases and J dropped 5 bases, with 21 bases sitting between them. The germline gives CDR1 MDHEN, CDR2 SYDVKM. The CDR3 extends over 15 amino acids. The CDR3 DNA sequence: TGTGCCAGCGGACGGGACACATCCAATGGGGAGACCCAGTACTTC. Translating gives CASGRDTSNGETQYF. Complete variable domain (other parts from reference TRBV28 and TRBJ2-5): DVKVTQSSRYLVKRTGEKVFLECVQDMDHENMFWYRQDPGLGLRLIYFSYDVKMKEKGDIPEGYSVSREKKERFSLILESASTNQTSMYLCASGRDTSNGETQYFGPGTRLLVL.

Regarding this clonotype: This sequence may be a read error, since a much larger clone differs from it by one base. The chain carries TRBV28 and TRBJ1-5; a possible D gene is TRBD1 (5 bases). V gave up 1 base and J gave up 7 bases, with 14 bases separating them. The CDR3 totals 15 residues. CDR1 MDHEN and CDR2 SYDVKM come from the germline V gene. CDR3 sequence reads: CASSLSAGLRQPQHF. The DNA for the CDR3 is TGTGCCAGCAGTTTATCTGCAGGGCTTAGGCAGCCCCAGCATTTT.

This chain links TRBV20-1 with TRBJ2-7; 13 bases agree with TRBD2. V shed 6 bases, J shed 5 bases, and the junction held 7 bases outside the gene matches. Per the germline V gene, CDR1 is DFQATT and CDR2 is SNEGSKA (reference sequence). The CDR3 consists of 14 residues. CDR3 DNA sequence: TGCAGTGCGGAAAGGACTAGCGGGAGTAACGAGCAGTACTTC. It is translated as CSAERTSGSNEQYF.

In regard to this clonotype: A much bigger clone sits one base away, suggesting this may be a read error. J is TRBJ1-2 and V is TRBV28; D remains unclear. The germline gives CDR1 MDHEN, CDR2 SYDVKM. The V gene lost 7 bases and the J gene lost 3 bases, with 15 bases spanning the gap. There are 14 residues in the CDR3. This CDR3 reads CASNFTDIYYGYTF. CDR3 in DNA: TGTGCCAGCAATTTCACGGATATTTACTATGGCTACACCTTC.

This clonotype was observed a few times. This chain links TRBV5-1 with TRBJ2-7; tentative D call: TRBD1 (5 bases). Germline V gene sequence: CDR1 SGHRS, CDR2 YFSETQ. The CDR3 totals 15 residues. Trimming took 0 bases from V and 3 from J, leaving 13 bases between them. This CDR3 is CASSLAEGVLYEQYF. The CDR3 nucleotides read TGCGCCAGCAGCTTGGCCGAAGGGGTCCTCTACGAGCAGTACTTC.

This clonotype was detected many times. The chain couples TRBV27 to TRBJ2-3; D is perhaps TRBD2 (5 bases). Germline V gene data show CDR1 as MNHEY and CDR2 as SMNVEV (reference sequence). This CDR3 comprises 16 residues. V was cut by 8 bases and J by 4 bases, with 22 bases left in between. CDR3 amino acids: CASQRDSASGADTQYF. In DNA form, the CDR3 reads TGTGCCAGCCAAAGAGATAGCGCCAGTGGCGCAGATACGCAGTATTTT.

This clonotype was detected once. One end of the junction varies from germline; a read error may be responsible. The CDR3 DNA is TGTGCCAGCGGCCAACTGAGGGACTCGGTTCAGTACTTC. Protein sequence: CASGQLRDSVQYF. The gene calls are TRBV3-1 and TRBJ2-4; D may be TRBD2 (6 bases). This CDR3 has 13 residues. Germline V gives CDR1 LGHDT, CDR2 YNNKEL (reference sequence).

This clonotype was observed at least ten times. This chain uses TRBV11-2 with TRBJ2-5; D ambiguous. V was shortened by 6 bases and J by 5 bases, with 13 bases between the two germline ends. There are 13 residues in the CDR3. Looked up from germline, CDR1 is SGHAT and CDR2 is FQNNGV. The DNA of the CDR3 is TGTGCCAGCAGGACCATGGGCAGTGAGACCCAGTACTTC. It encodes CASRTMGSETQYF.

V is TRBV30 and J is TRBJ2-7; a weak D match, TRBD1 (6 bases). Germline lookup yields CDR1 GTSNPN and CDR2 SVGIG (reference sequence). The CDR3 consists of 12 residues. Trimming shortened V by 3 bases and J by 3 bases, and 9 bases separated the two germline ends. Written as DNA, the CDR3 is TGTGCCTGGAGAGGACAGTACTACGAGCAGTACTTC. Encoded protein: CAWRGQYYEQYF.

The V and J genes are TRBV14 and TRBJ2-1, with a weak D call TRBD2 (5 bases). Germline V CDR1 and CDR2: SGHDN, FVKESK. Trimming pared 0 bases from V and 9 bases from J, leaving 21 bases between. The length of the CDR3 is 17 residues. The CDR3 DNA sequence: TGTGCCAGCAGCCAAGATTTCAGAAGTTACGGGAACGGTGAGCAGTTCTTC. This translates into CASSQDFRSYGNGEQFF.

V gene TRBV3-1 combines with J gene TRBJ2-2; 13 nucleotides agree with TRBD2. This CDR3 comprises 17 residues. J gave up 7 bases and V 4 bases, and 9 bases lay outside the gene matches. The germline V gene encodes CDR1 LGHDT and CDR2 YNNKEL (reference sequence). This CDR3 reads CASSRGLTSGRVGELFF. The CDR3 region has the DNA TGTGCCAGCAGCCGGGGCCTTACTAGCGGGAGGGTCGGGGAGCTGTTTTTT. The entire variable domain, with the rest obtained from reference TRBV3-1 and TRBJ2-2, is as follows: DTAVSQTPKYLVTQMGNDKSIKCEQNLGHDTMYWYKQDSKKFLKIMFSYNNKELIINETVPNRFSPKSPDKAHLNLHINSLELGDSAVYFCASSRGLTSGRVGELFFGEGSRLTVL.

This clonotype was observed many times. The chain has TRBV20-1 and TRBJ1-5; no reliable D call. Germline loops: CDR1 DFQATT, CDR2 SNEGSKA (reference sequence). The V and J ends lost 5 bases and 5 bases respectively, with 19 bases between them. CDR3 length: 15 amino acids. The CDR3 loop is CSAPPGLRVDQPQHF. The CDR3 DNA is TGCAGTGCTCCTCCGGGCCTCCGGGTGGATCAGCCCCAGCATTTT.

The chain joins TRBV4-1 to TRBJ2-4, with 8 bases aligning to TRBD2. The CDR3 contains 14 residues. Per germline, CDR1 MGHRA and CDR2 YSYEKL. The J segment lost 7 bases and the V segment lost 3 bases, leaving 5 bases of the junction unmatched. The CDR3: CASSQFGGENIQYF. The DNA for the CDR3 is TGCGCCAGCAGCCAGTTCGGGGGGGAGAACATTCAGTACTTC.

This clonotype was observed at least ten times. This rearrangement joins TRBV20-1 to TRBJ2-2; 9 bases match TRBD1. This CDR3 has 15 residues. With V trimmed by 5 bases and J by 9 bases, 13 bases remained unmatched. Germline assignment: CDR1 DFQATT and CDR2 SNEGSKA (reference sequence). CDR3 region: CSAPSGTGKRRELFF. CDR3 nucleotide sequence: TGCAGTGCTCCTTCCGGGACAGGGAAGCGGCGGGAGCTGTTTTTT.

This clonotype showed up many times. The V call is TRBV28, the J call TRBJ2-5; 7 bases align to TRBD1. The CDR3 totals 16 residues. CDR1 MDHEN and CDR2 SYDVKM come from the germline V gene. V dropped 6 bases and J dropped 1; count of bases not matched to a gene: 11. Here the CDR3 DNA reads TGTGCCAGCAGCCAGTGGGACAGCGGACCCCAAGAGACCCAGTACTTC. Translated, it gives CASSQWDSGPQETQYF.

This clonotype was detected many times. The rearrangement joins TRBV20-1 to TRBJ2-7, with 7 bases fitting TRBD1. V trimming: 5 bases; J trimming: 1 base; junction bases outside the gene matches: 11. The germline gives CDR1 DFQATT, CDR2 SNEGSKA (reference sequence). This CDR3 region has 15 residues. CDR3: CSAGFRQGDSYEQYF. The CDR3 nucleotides are TGCAGTGCTGGATTTCGACAGGGCGATTCCTACGAGCAGTACTTC.

The chain has TRBV5-1 and TRBJ1-4; D call uncertain. The CDR3 is made up of 14 amino acids. Trimming pared 3 bases from V and 4 bases from J, leaving 10 bases between. From germline, CDR1 is SGHRS and CDR2 YFSETQ. The CDR3 coding sequence is TGCGCCAGCAGCTCCGGACCGAATAATGAAAAACTGTTTTTT. It is translated as CASSSGPNNEKLFF.

This clonotype was observed many times. This rearrangement joins TRBV28 to TRBJ1-2; TRBD1 might be the D (6 bases). CDR3 length: 14 residues. V was clipped by 6 bases and J by 2 bases, with 13 bases between them. Germline-derived CDR1 and CDR2 are MDHEN and SYDVKM. CDR3 DNA sequence: TGTGCCAGCAGAGATACAGGGTACAACTATGGCTACACCTTC. It encodes CASRDTGYNYGYTF.

There are a few counts of this clonotype. V usage is TRBV4-1 and J usage is TRBJ1-4; 7 bases align to TRBD1. V was pared by 0 bases and J by 7 bases, with 5 bases of the junction left unmatched. Per the germline V gene, CDR1 is MGHRA and CDR2 is YSYEKL. This CDR3 has 15 residues. In nucleotides, the CDR3 is TGCGCCAGCAGCCAAGATGGGACAGCAGGTGAAAAACTGTTTTTT. Amino acid sequence: CASSQDGTAGEKLFF.

The chain carries TRBV28 and TRBJ1-4; 7 bases match TRBD1. V was clipped by 4 bases and J by 8 bases; unmatched bases: 10. CDR3 length: 15 amino acids. Germline V CDR1 and CDR2: MDHEN, SYDVKM. CDR3 bases: TGTGCCAGCAGTTCCCTACAGGGGACGGTCGAAAAACTGTTTTTT. Protein: CASSSLQGTVEKLFF. The full variable domain, rest sourced from reference TRBV28 and TRBJ1-4, is DVKVTQSSRYLVKRTGEKVFLECVQDMDHENMFWYRQDPGLGLRLIYFSYDVKMKEKGDIPEGYSVSREKKERFSLILESASTNQTSMYLCASSSLQGTVEKLFFGSGTQLSVL.

This clonotype was counted ten times or more. This sequence joins TRBV20-1 and TRBJ2-7; TRBD1 agrees at 10 bases. The CDR3 extends over 15 amino acids. V was pared by 2 bases and J by 3 bases, with 7 bases of the junction left unmatched. Germline V gives CDR1 DFQATT, CDR2 SNEGSKA (reference sequence). DNA for the CDR3: TGCAGTGCTAGAAGCGTGACAGGGGGCGACTACGAGCAGTACTTC. This codes for CSARSVTGGDYEQYF.

This clonotype showed up just a few times. The chain couples TRBV7-9 to TRBJ2-1; D not resolved. This CDR3 spans 15 amino acids. Germline loops: CDR1 SEHNR, CDR2 FQNEAQ (reference sequence). V was trimmed by 1 base and J by 0 bases, leaving 7 bases between them. The CDR3 loop is CASSLGEFSYNEQFF. In nucleotides, the CDR3 is TGTGCCAGCAGCTTAGGAGAGTTCTCCTACAATGAGCAGTTCTTC.